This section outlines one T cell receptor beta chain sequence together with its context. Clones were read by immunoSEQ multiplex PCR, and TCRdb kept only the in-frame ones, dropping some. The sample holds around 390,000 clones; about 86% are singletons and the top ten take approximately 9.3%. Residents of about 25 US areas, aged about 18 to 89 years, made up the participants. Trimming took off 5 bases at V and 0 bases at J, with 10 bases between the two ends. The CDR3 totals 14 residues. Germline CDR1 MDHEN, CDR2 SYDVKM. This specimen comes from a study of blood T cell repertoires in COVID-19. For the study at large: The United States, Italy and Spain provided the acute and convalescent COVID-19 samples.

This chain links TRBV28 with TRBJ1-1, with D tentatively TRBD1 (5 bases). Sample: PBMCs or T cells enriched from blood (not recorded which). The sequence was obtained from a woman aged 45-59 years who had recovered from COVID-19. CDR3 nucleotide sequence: TGTGCCAGCAGTGTGACAGTATTGAACACTGAAGCTTTCTTT. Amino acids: CASSVTVLNTEAFF.